This TCR beta chain was found in a study of blood T cells in healthy people across ages (dated by TCRdb to 2014 to 2015). Study-wide context: Template switching captured roughly one uniquely barcoded TCR beta cDNA molecule per two T cells in model experiments. The study analyzed two additional independent replicas of 1 million unique cDNA reads from the same blood draw for two donors, one aged 18 to 29 and one aged 80 or older. The donors were split into four age groups: young (average about 15 years), middle-aged (39), aged (around 67) and long-lived (roughly 86). To track age-related changes in TCR beta repertoire diversity, the study relied on deep sequencing normalized with unique cDNA molecular identifiers. To avoid experimental bias, donors of different ages were randomly spread across the sequencing lanes.

Library generation was performed with 5' RACE. TCRdb lists the instrument as Illumina HiSeq 2500. A second PCR of about 6 to 11 cycles was performed with a sample-barcoded 5' primer and a J-beta primer mix. A unique molecular identifier was introduced onto each TCR beta cDNA molecule by a template-switch 5' adaptor carrying 12 random nucleotides. Each sample yielded at least 3 million CDR3-containing paired-end reads. First-strand cDNA was synthesized from all RNA with the Mint cDNA synthesis kit, primed by a TRBC-specific oligonucleotide. Following uracil-DNA glycosylase treatment, all cDNA underwent a first 18-cycle PCR with the universal primers M1SS and BC2_uni_R. Per the source publication's procedure: Each sample was normalized by randomly selecting 1 million high-quality reads, each carrying a distinct molecular identifier. Instead of being binned into consensus sequences, reads that shared molecular identifiers were thrown out. MiTCR, run with a Q25 quality threshold and the strictest error-elimination algorithm, handled CDR3 identification, clonotype clustering and error correction. A nonparametric unseen species model with Euler transformation was used to estimate a lower bound on total TCR beta diversity. TCRdb's own reprocessing of the public reads used fastp at Q25 and MiXCR and kept productive beta chains. Rows are unified per CDR3 protein, each entry keeping the most common DNA and genes. TCRdb assigned the V and J calls; the authors' analysis was not used. The sample table records just over 1 million distinct CDR3 sequences; under 45% of these occur just once. Approximately 17% of the sample is in the top ten clones.

Only a few counts were recorded for this clonotype. It has no known antigen specificity. No base quality values were provided; no much bigger clone lies one nucleotide off. Beyond this particular receptor, the publication reports: Observed TCR beta diversity per million T cells fell roughly linearly with age, and a significant reduction was already apparent by age roughly 40. The CMV infection status of donors was not known, potentially confounding age-related changes in expanded clonotypes. Observed TCR beta diversity correlated strongly with the percentage of naive T cells measured by flow cytometry. Conclusive comparison of naive and antigen-experienced compartments was prevented by the profiling of bulk unsorted PBMCs. Estimates of total diversity from one million sequenced T cells were regarded as lower bounds and underestimates. Compared with the aged group, the long-lived group had more naive CD4+ T cells, fewer expanded clones and increased TCR diversity, a pattern suggesting age selection.

There are 13 amino acids in the CDR3, from cysteine to phenylalanine inclusive. Only the CDR3 DNA stays, 39 bases, in frame from base 1. V is pruned by 5 bases and J by 7 bases, leaving 3 bases of the junction without a gene match. The germline V gene (reference sequence) sets CDR1 to DFQATT and CDR2 to SNEGSKA. The donors were under 40 Caucasian individuals from Russia, aged roughly 6 to 100 years, who were systemically healthy. Each donor gave ten milliliters of peripheral blood, drawn into EDTA-treated Vacutainer tubes. PBMCs were isolated by Ficoll-Paque density-gradient centrifugation, with at least 6 million obtained per sample. Total RNA, at least 5.5 micrograms per sample, was extracted from PBMCs with Trizol reagent. Naive CD45RAhigh/CD27high T cell percentages were measured by flow cytometry on a PBMC aliquot from every donor.

The chain couples TRBV20-1 to TRBJ2-1; 12 bases in between match TRBD2. The TCR was taken from a woman aged 60 to 75 in good health. Sequences were obtained from blood. For the CDR3, the sequence is CSAGLAGNNEQFF. The nucleotide sequence is given as TGCAGTGCTGGACTAGCGGGAAATAATGAGCAGTTCTTC.